This T cell receptor beta chain was captured in a study of CD8 T cells in ankylosing spondylitis. By quantitative 5'-RACE with molecular barcodes, the TCR beta libraries were made. MiXCR, applied by TCRdb to the 5' RACE reads, yields one record per CDR3 protein. The sample shows 200,000 or so distinct CDR3 sequences, roughly 13% of them seen only once. Findings and limits, study-wide: Those disease-linked clones were CD8+; they were also relatively rare in peripheral blood. There were earlier reports of some motif variants in reactive arthritis synovial fluid and blood.

Many counts were recorded for this clonotype. Its specificity is unknown. Looked up from germline, CDR1 is DFQATT and CDR2 is SNEGSKA (reference sequence). The CDR3 is made up of 17 amino acids. Between the trimmed V and J ends, which lost 0 bases and 5 bases, there was a span of 21 bases. The sample comprised blood, either unsorted or a sorted T cell fraction (not recorded which). This sequence was found in a female donor with ankylosing spondylitis or in good health (not recorded which). The gene calls are TRBV20-1 and TRBJ2-3, with a tentative D call TRBD2 (7 bases). In DNA form, the CDR3 reads TGCAGTGCTAGAGATCTAGGGGGGAGCGGGATAGGAGATACGCAGTATTTT. As protein: CSARDLGGSGIGDTQYF.